This T cell receptor (beta chain) derives from a study of T cells in Graves' hyperthyroidism and ophthalmopathy (dated by TCRdb to about 2019). Study-wide context: Peripheral blood was sampled at the time of initial diagnosis, prior to any treatment. TCR V-J signatures able to tell the groups apart were searched for in a discovery cohort of 90 to 100 patients, of whom around 42 had Graves' ophthalmopathy and about 55 had stable Graves' hyperthyroidism. The 85 to 100 discovery patients were randomly split 7:3 into training and test sets. Thyroid tissue and blood T-cell repertoires from six Graves' hyperthyroidism patients were also compared in the study. Prospective prediction of ophthalmopathy was tested in an independent validation cohort consisting of 18 hyperthyroidism patients and some 16 patients who later progressed to ophthalmopathy. According to the paper, TCR Vbeta CDR3 sequencing was carried out on about 140 peripheral blood samples, which came from more than 40 ophthalmopathy, roughly 75 hyperthyroidism and approximately 17 progressor patients. Following sampling, methimazole starting at 30 mg daily was given to hyperthyroidism patients, and high-dose intravenous methylprednisolone was given to ophthalmopathy patients.

General study outcomes and caveats: Sample size was not statistically predetermined, and investigators were not blinded to group allocation. Most expanded thyroid clonotypes (frequency above 0.001) were also detected in blood, suggesting blood repertoires may reflect thyroid immune responses. Ophthalmopathy was separated from stable hyperthyroidism by a 13 V-J signature model, with approximately 90% sensitivity and 81% to 82% specificity obtained in cross-validation and 80%/75% obtained in testing. In validation, the model predicted progression to ophthalmopathy with approximately 71% sensitivity and approximately 78% specificity, a median of 6.5 months before onset.

Of note for this clonotype: Its target antigen remains unknown. The record has no base qualities; no much larger clone is one base away.

CDR1 and CDR2, looked up from the germline V gene (reference sequence), are DFQATT and SNEGSKA. Reading from cysteine to phenylalanine, the CDR3 counts 15 amino acids. Of the read, only the CDR3 DNA is kept; its 45 bases are in frame from base 1. V is shortened by 3 bases, J by 8 bases, and the region joining them spans 20 bases. The TCR beta CDR3 regions were amplified from the RNA transcripts. The TCR CDR3 was subjected to a first round of RT-PCR using the HTBI primer set and the Qiagen OneStep RT-PCR kit. The libraries were constructed in a second round of multiplex PCR and then size-selected and purified. Paired-end sequencing of the libraries was performed with 100 bp reads on an Illumina HiSeq2000. Under the source paper's analysis protocol: Raw data were processed with SOAPnuke, discarding reads with adapters, uncalled bases, mean Phred below 15, or no exact constant-primer or identifier match. COPE v1.2.5 was used to merge the high-quality paired reads, and each unique nucleotide sequence was defined as a clonotype. MiTCR v1.1 was used to align the clonotypes against IMGT TRBV, TRBD and TRBJ reference segments. Only V-J combinations with frequency above 0.0001, covering about 99% of repertoires, were analysed. A TCS score was defined as the ratio between F50 (clonal expansion) and ExV (chaos), using BLOSUM62-based TCRdist between CDR3 peptides within each V-J. Welch's t-statistics and random forest reduced some 510 V-J features to 10 to 15, which were used in a naive Bayes classifier (R e1071). TCRdb reprocessed the public reads (quality trimming at Q25 with fastp, clone calling with MiXCR) and kept in-frame beta chains. Records with the same CDR3 protein are collapsed into one entry carrying the most frequent genes and DNA. In this record, the V and J calls reflect TCRdb's handling and not the investigators' own analysis. In all, the sample holds around 110,000 distinct CDR3 sequences, and 15% to 20% of those were seen once. The ten largest clonotypes hold around two fifths of the sample.

Stable Graves' hyperthyroidism was defined as the absence of progression to ophthalmopathy over 18 months of follow-up. Hyperthyroidism patients were newly diagnosed, had a disease duration of under 2 months, and were aged 18 to 65 years. Any patient with an uncontrolled infection, another autoimmune disease, pregnancy or lactation was excluded. Clinical symptoms, serum thyroxine and TRAb, thyroid ultrasound, and orbital computed tomography formed the basis for the diagnoses. PBMCs were isolated from 10 ml of fresh peripheral blood by Ficoll-Paque density gradient centrifugation. Trizol reagent was used to extract total RNA, and RNA quality was then checked on an Agilent 2100 Bioanalyzer.

This chain is built from TRBV20-1 and TRBJ1-5; the D gene lacks a confident call. Sequencing was done on a sample of blood. This sequence originates from a woman aged 50 to 65 with Graves' hyperthyroidism. CDR3 region: CSASEPRSQSEPQHF. The DNA reads TGCAGTGCTAGTGAGCCAAGGTCCCAATCAGAGCCCCAGCATTTT.